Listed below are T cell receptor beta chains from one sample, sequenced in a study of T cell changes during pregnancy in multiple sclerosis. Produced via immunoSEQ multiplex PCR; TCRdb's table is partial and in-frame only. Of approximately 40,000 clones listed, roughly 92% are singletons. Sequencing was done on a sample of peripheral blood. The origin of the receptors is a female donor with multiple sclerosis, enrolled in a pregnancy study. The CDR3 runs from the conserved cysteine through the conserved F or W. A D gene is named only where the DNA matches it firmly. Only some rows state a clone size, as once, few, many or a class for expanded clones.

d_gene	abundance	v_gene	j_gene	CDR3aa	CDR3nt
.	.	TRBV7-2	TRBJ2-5	CASRITGTSQETQYF	TGTGCCAGCAGGATAACCGGGACCTCACAAGAGACCCAGTACTTC
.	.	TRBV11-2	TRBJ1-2	CASSLDDFGYTF	TGTGCCAGCAGCTTAGATGACTTTGGCTACACCTTC
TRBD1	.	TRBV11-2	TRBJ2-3	CASSPGTGYTDTQYF	TGTGCCAGCAGCCCCGGGACAGGCTACACAGATACGCAGTATTTT
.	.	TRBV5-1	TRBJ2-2	CASSLVGSLTGELFF	TGCGCCAGCAGCTTGGTCGGGAGTCTCACCGGGGAGCTGTTTTTT
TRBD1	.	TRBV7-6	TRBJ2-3	CASGPTGADTQYF	TGTGCCAGCGGGCCGACAGGGGCAGATACGCAGTATTTT
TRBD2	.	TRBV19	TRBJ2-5	CASSTLAGEETQYF	TGTGCCAGTAGTACCTTAGCGGGAGAAGAGACCCAGTACTTC
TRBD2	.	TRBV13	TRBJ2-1	CASSLVSGSSYNEQFF	TGTGCCAGCAGCTTAGTAAGCGGGAGTAGCTACAATGAGCAGTTCTTC
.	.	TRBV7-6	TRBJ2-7	CASSLVRGDEQYF	TGTGCCAGCAGCTTAGTGAGGGGAGACGAGCAGTACTTC
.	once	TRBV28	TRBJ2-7	CASSSYLGGSYEQYF	TGTGCCAGCAGTTCTTATCTGGGGGGCTCCTACGAGCAGTACTTC
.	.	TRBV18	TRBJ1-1	CASSPTQTGPEAFF	TGTGCCAGCTCACCAACACAAACAGGACCTGAAGCTTTCTTT
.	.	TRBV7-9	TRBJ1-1	CASSRGQTANTEAFF	TGTGCCAGCAGCCGTGGACAGACTGCGAACACTGAAGCTTTCTTT
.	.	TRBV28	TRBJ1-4	CASSFGGGNEKLFF	TGTGCCAGCAGTTTTGGGGGCGGGAATGAAAAACTGTTTTTT
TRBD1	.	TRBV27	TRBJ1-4	CASSLRQGSEKLFF	TGTGCCAGCAGTTTACGACAGGGCAGTGAAAAACTGTTTTTT
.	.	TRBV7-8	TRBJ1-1	CASSLVDGTMNTEAFF	TGTGCCAGCAGCTTAGTTGACGGAACCATGAACACTGAAGCTTTCTTT
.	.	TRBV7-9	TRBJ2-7	CASSWDSYEQYF	TGTGCCAGCAGCTGGGACTCCTACGAGCAGTACTTC
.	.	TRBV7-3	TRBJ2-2	CASSPMSPGNTGELFF	TGTGCCAGCAGCCCCATGAGCCCAGGGAACACCGGGGAGCTGTTTTTT
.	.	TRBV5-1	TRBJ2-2	CASSLADMAGELFF	TGCGCCAGCAGCTTGGCCGACATGGCCGGGGAGCTGTTTTTT
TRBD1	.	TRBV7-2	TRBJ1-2	CASSLRTGRGLEAYGYTF	TGTGCCAGCAGCCTCCGGACAGGGAGGGGGTTGGAGGCGTATGGCTACACCTTC
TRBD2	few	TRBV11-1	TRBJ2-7	CASSLLLGGSGAEQYF	TGTGCCAGCAGCTTACTCTTGGGCGGGAGTGGCGCCGAGCAGTACTTC
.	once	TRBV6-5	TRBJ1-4	CASSAMAGEKLFF	TGTGCCAGCAGCGCAATGGCAGGTGAAAAACTGTTTTTT
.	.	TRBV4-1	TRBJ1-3	CASSQGGRGRGSGNTIYF	TGCGCCAGCAGCCAAGGTGGGCGAGGGCGAGGCTCCGGAAACACCATATATTTT
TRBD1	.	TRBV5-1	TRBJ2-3	CASSSTGTGGDTQYF	TGCGCCAGCAGCTCGACCGGGACAGGAGGAGATACGCAGTATTTT
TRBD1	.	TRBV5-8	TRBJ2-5	CASSTGTGGRYQETQYF	TGTGCCAGCAGCACCGGGACAGGGGGCCGGTACCAAGAGACCCAGTACTTC
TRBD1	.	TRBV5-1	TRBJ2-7	CASRRDSYEQYF	TGCGCCAGCAGACGGGACAGCTACGAGCAGTACTTC
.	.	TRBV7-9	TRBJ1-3	CASSRIFETVTSGNTIYF	TGTGCCAGCAGCCGGATCTTCGAGACGGTTACCTCTGGAAACACCATATATTTT